This record covers a single T cell receptor beta chain. V lost 8 bases and J lost 5; bases outside the gene matches: 12. This CDR3 is 14 amino acids long. The sample belongs to a study of T cells in Graves' hyperthyroidism and ophthalmopathy. About the study: Blood was drawn when the patient was first diagnosed and still untreated.

The CDR3 regions of TCR beta were amplified from RNA transcripts. The HTBI primer set drove a first-round RT-PCR of the TCR CDR3. TCRdb called the multiplex PCR reads again in MiXCR, with one record for every CDR3 protein. The table has about 400,000 distinct CDR3 sequences, 25% seen once. Hyperthyroidism, newly diagnosed and lasting under 2 months, affected patients aged 18 to 65. The chain combines TRBV12-3 or TRBV12-4 with TRBJ2-7, with 7 bases fitting TRBD2. The sequenced sample consisted of blood. This TCR was sampled from a man in his forties or fifties with Graves' hyperthyroidism. CDR3 coding DNA: TGTGCCAGCTCCCGGGGAGGGGAGTTTGACGAGCAGTACTTC. Translating it yields CASSRGGEFDEQYF.